The rows below give T cell receptor beta chains drawn from one sample of a study of cytomegalovirus exposure and HLA in healthy donors. Method: immunoSEQ multiplex PCR; TCRdb's copy keeps in-frame clones and lacks some. The sample contains over 75,000 clones, roughly 60% of which appear only once. The sequencing input was PBMCs. All receptors derive from a human donor in good health. Each CDR3 is given with its conserved first and last residue. A clone size is listed for some rows: how often the clone was seen (once, few, many), or a class if it is expanded.

cdr3_length	clone_size	v_call	cdr3_aa
16	.	TRBV4-2	CASSQESGESYNEQFF
13	few	TRBV7-6	CASSFGGAYEQYF
15	.	TRBV7-9	CASSYGQGPHQPQHF
14	few	TRBV15	CATSRGQPNTEAFF
14	.	TRBV9	CASSPGHYNSPLHF
13	.	TRBV29-1	CSVEDKQNTEAFF
13	.	TRBV10-3	CAIRDQANTEAFF
12	few	TRBV10-3	CAISPGNQPQHF
14	.	TRBV6-5	CASSRGTDSYEQYF
17	.	TRBV29-1	CSVEDPTTSGYYNEQFF
14	.	TRBV11-3	CASSLTSRTGELFF
13	once	TRBV7-2	CASSRAQGYEQYF
14	.	TRBV19	CASSIKGVDTEAFF
14	.	TRBV19	CASSLGGAYNEQFF
14	.	TRBV19	CASSSWGGNSPLHF
17	.	TRBV5-1	CASSSTLGGRITDTQYF
15	.	TRBV5-1	CASSLDPDRENTIYF
15	.	TRBV5-4	CASSLSGQLNEKLFF
12	once	TRBV5-1	CASSRTVYEQYF
16	few	TRBV4-1	CASSHGPGLRLEKLFF
13	.	TRBV11-2	CASSPELYYGYTF
16	.	TRBV4-1	CASSQVRGGNTGELFF
13	.	TRBV7-2	CASSWLQGNEQFF
16	.	TRBV11-3	CASSLRTVKDSDEQFF
13	.	TRBV5-1	CASYRDKYNEQFF
16	.	TRBV5-5	CASSRGQGTNTGELFF
14	few	TRBV4-2	CASSAGAGGTEAFF
16	.	TRBV7-8	CASSLRGQSLYNEQFF
14	.	TRBV7-6	CASSLNRDTDTQYF
14	once	TRBV5-1	CASRQQGFYTEAFF
18	.	TRBV7-2	CASSRKTSGGSSPYEQYF
15	.	TRBV4-3	CASSADRGQNYGYTF
13	.	TRBV7-9	CASSVIASDTQYF
15	.	TRBV23-1	CASSRPLAGRFPLHF
16	.	TRBV11-2	CASSPSPQGGADTQYF
16	.	TRBV10-3	CAIRGQGGRGDNEQFF
15	.	TRBV7-2	CASSPFRGGQETQYF